Listed below are T cell receptor beta chains from one sample, sequenced in a study of response to subunit inactivated influenza vaccine. One entry per CDR3 protein results from TCRdb running MiXCR on the RT-PCR reads. In the table there are 500,000 to 550,000 distinct CDR3 sequences, 6% to 9% of which are singletons. The sequencing used PBMCs from blood, collected approximately 25 months after vaccination. All receptors derive from a man between 50 and 69 years old who received an inactivated influenza vaccine. Each CDR3 is given with its conserved first and last residue. Each record gives: V gene, clone size, D gene, J gene, CDR3 protein, CDR3 DNA. A D gene is named only where the DNA matches it firmly. Expanded clones get a size class; other rows say once, few or many, or leave the size out.

v_call: TRBV5-6
clone_size: many
d_call: -
j_call: TRBJ2-1
cdr3_aa: CASSLVSGLYRNEQFF
cdr3_nt: TGTGCCAGCAGCTTGGTCTCCGGACTATATAGGAATGAGCAGTTCTTC

v_call: TRBV11-2
clone_size: -
d_call: TRBD1
j_call: TRBJ2-7
cdr3_aa: CASSLVPAGGNEQYF
cdr3_nt: TGTGCCAGCAGCTTAGTCCCGGCAGGGGGCAACGAGCAGTACTTC

v_call: TRBV3-1
clone_size: -
d_call: -
j_call: TRBJ2-4
cdr3_aa: CASSPLQGSGAKNIQYF
cdr3_nt: TGTGCCAGCAGCCCCCTCCAGGGGTCGGGGGCCAAAAACATTCAGTACTTC

v_call: TRBV12-3/TRBV12-4
clone_size: -
d_call: TRBD1
j_call: TRBJ1-2
cdr3_aa: CASSLQGASNYGYTF
cdr3_nt: TGTGCCAGCAGTTTACAGGGGGCCTCTAACTATGGCTACACCTTC

v_call: TRBV12-3/TRBV12-4
clone_size: few
d_call: -
j_call: TRBJ2-3
cdr3_aa: CASSTSMADTQYF
cdr3_nt: TGTGCCAGCAGTACCAGTATGGCAGATACGCAGTATTTT

v_call: TRBV29-1
clone_size: -
d_call: -
j_call: TRBJ2-5
cdr3_aa: CSVPLVGETQYF
cdr3_nt: TGCAGCGTGCCCCTGGTGGGAGAGACCCAGTACTTC

v_call: TRBV2
clone_size: few
d_call: -
j_call: TRBJ2-1
cdr3_aa: CASNPRAAAGNEQFF
cdr3_nt: TGTGCCAGCAACCCTCGTGCGGCCGCCGGCAATGAGCAGTTCTTC

v_call: TRBV14
clone_size: -
d_call: -
j_call: TRBJ2-7
cdr3_aa: CASSRLGAGAYEQYF
cdr3_nt: TGTGCCAGCAGTCGACTGGGGGCAGGGGCCTACGAGCAGTACTTC

v_call: TRBV6-1
clone_size: many
d_call: -
j_call: TRBJ2-1
cdr3_aa: CASSEEPTDSNEQFF
cdr3_nt: TGTGCCAGCAGTGAAGAACCGACAGATAGCAATGAGCAGTTCTTC

v_call: TRBV19
clone_size: many
d_call: -
j_call: TRBJ1-1
cdr3_aa: CASSDGRDIIMNTEAFF
cdr3_nt: TGTGCCAGTAGTGACGGTCGGGACATAATCATGAACACTGAAGCTTTCTTT

v_call: TRBV12-3/TRBV12-4
clone_size: many
d_call: -
j_call: TRBJ1-1
cdr3_aa: CASNLRRVRTEAFF
cdr3_nt: TGTGCCAGCAACCTACGCAGGGTACGGACTGAAGCTTTCTTT

v_call: TRBV4-3
clone_size: -
d_call: -
j_call: TRBJ2-6
cdr3_aa: CASSPRLNSGANVLTF
cdr3_nt: TGCGCCAGCAGCCCAAGACTGAACTCTGGGGCCAACGTCCTGACTTTC

v_call: TRBV10-3
clone_size: -
d_call: -
j_call: TRBJ2-7
cdr3_aa: CAISEQKGYEQYF
cdr3_nt: TGTGCCATCAGTGAACAGAAAGGATACGAGCAGTACTTC

v_call: TRBV11-1
clone_size: many
d_call: -
j_call: TRBJ2-1
cdr3_aa: CASRPLGGTSGNEQFF
cdr3_nt: TGTGCCAGCAGACCCCTCGGTGGCACTTCTGGGAATGAGCAGTTCTTC

v_call: TRBV7-2
clone_size: -
d_call: -
j_call: TRBJ2-7
cdr3_aa: CASSPSPESYEQYF
cdr3_nt: TGTGCCAGCAGCCCTAGCCCAGAGTCCTACGAGCAGTACTTC

v_call: TRBV4-2
clone_size: few
d_call: -
j_call: TRBJ2-3
cdr3_aa: CASSQPPVGGAAKTQYF
cdr3_nt: TGTGCCAGCAGCCAACCCCCCGTGGGCGGGGCGGCCAAGACGCAGTATTTT

v_call: TRBV10-3
clone_size: many
d_call: -
j_call: TRBJ2-3
cdr3_aa: CAISASGTSTDTQYF
cdr3_nt: TGTGCCATCAGCGCCTCAGGGACTAGCACAGATACGCAGTATTTT

v_call: TRBV7-2
clone_size: once
d_call: -
j_call: TRBJ2-5
cdr3_aa: CASSQGVGLETQYF
cdr3_nt: TGTGCCAGCAGCCAAGGGGTAGGGCTAGAGACCCAGTACTTC

v_call: TRBV30
clone_size: few
d_call: -
j_call: TRBJ1-1
cdr3_aa: CAWSIEAADAFF
cdr3_nt: TGTGCCTGGTCCATCGAGGCCGCGGACGCTTTCTTT

v_call: TRBV7-7
clone_size: many
d_call: TRBD1
j_call: TRBJ2-1
cdr3_aa: CATKNTGGNEQFF
cdr3_nt: TGTGCCACCAAGAACACAGGGGGCAATGAGCAGTTCTTC

v_call: TRBV5-1
clone_size: few
d_call: TRBD1
j_call: TRBJ2-6
cdr3_aa: CASSLVRGQSGANVLTF
cdr3_nt: TGCGCCAGCAGCTTGGTTAGGGGGCAGTCTGGGGCCAACGTCCTGACTTTC

v_call: TRBV3-1
clone_size: few
d_call: -
j_call: TRBJ2-2
cdr3_aa: CASSQGLPGVGGAGELFF
cdr3_nt: TGTGCCAGCAGCCAAGGCCTACCCGGGGTGGGAGGTGCCGGGGAGCTGTTTTTT

v_call: TRBV12-3/TRBV12-4
clone_size: few
d_call: -
j_call: TRBJ2-1
cdr3_aa: CASSFKGWSYNEQFF
cdr3_nt: TGTGCCAGCAGTTTTAAGGGGTGGTCCTACAATGAGCAGTTCTTC

v_call: TRBV12-3/TRBV12-4
clone_size: many
d_call: -
j_call: TRBJ2-7
cdr3_aa: CASRRTGSSASSYEQYF
cdr3_nt: TGTGCCAGCCGACGGACTGGTTCTAGCGCGAGCTCCTACGAGCAGTACTTC

v_call: TRBV12-3/TRBV12-4
clone_size: many
d_call: -
j_call: TRBJ2-1
cdr3_aa: CASSHPGKGPVESSYNEQFF
cdr3_nt: TGTGCCAGCAGCCACCCCGGCAAGGGACCGGTCGAAAGCTCCTACAATGAGCAGTTCTTC

v_call: TRBV29-1
clone_size: -
d_call: TRBD2
j_call: TRBJ2-1
cdr3_aa: CSASGSGRARSYNEQFF
cdr3_nt: TGCAGCGCTTCGGGTAGCGGGAGGGCCAGGTCCTACAATGAGCAGTTCTTC

v_call: TRBV7-6
clone_size: once
d_call: TRBD2
j_call: TRBJ2-1
cdr3_aa: CASSPPSSGSYNEQFF
cdr3_nt: TGTGCCAGCAGCCCCCCGTCTAGCGGGTCCTACAATGAGCAGTTCTTC

v_call: TRBV6-5
clone_size: few
d_call: -
j_call: TRBJ1-2
cdr3_aa: CASSYLSSAYGYTF
cdr3_nt: TGTGCCAGCAGTTACCTATCGTCTGCGTATGGCTACACCTTC

v_call: TRBV7-9
clone_size: many
d_call: -
j_call: TRBJ1-2
cdr3_aa: CASTLGGRGYTF
cdr3_nt: TGTGCCAGCACCCTTGGGGGACGGGGCTACACCTTC

v_call: TRBV4-3
clone_size: many
d_call: -
j_call: TRBJ2-7
cdr3_aa: CASSQEKGLTYEQYF
cdr3_nt: TGCGCCAGCAGCCAAGAAAAGGGCCTAACCTACGAGCAGTACTTC

v_call: TRBV25-1
clone_size: many
d_call: -
j_call: TRBJ1-5
cdr3_aa: CASSDRQGNQPQHF
cdr3_nt: TGTGCCAGCAGTGATCGACAGGGCAATCAGCCCCAGCATTTT

v_call: TRBV5-5
clone_size: -
d_call: -
j_call: TRBJ2-1
cdr3_aa: CASSPGPGKEQFF
cdr3_nt: TGTGCCAGCAGCCCTGGGCCCGGCAAAGAGCAGTTCTTC

v_call: TRBV12-3/TRBV12-4
clone_size: many
d_call: -
j_call: TRBJ2-1
cdr3_aa: CASSLLGQGFNEQFF
cdr3_nt: TGTGCCAGCAGTTTACTAGGGCAAGGGTTCAATGAGCAGTTCTTC

v_call: TRBV20-1
clone_size: few
d_call: -
j_call: TRBJ2-1
cdr3_aa: CSPAGGSYNEQFF
cdr3_nt: TGCAGTCCCGCTGGGGGCTCCTACAATGAGCAGTTCTTC

v_call: TRBV20-1
clone_size: few
d_call: TRBD2
j_call: TRBJ2-1
cdr3_aa: CSAGLAGDPYNEQFF
cdr3_nt: TGCAGTGCTGGACTAGCGGGGGACCCTTACAATGAGCAGTTCTTC

v_call: TRBV14
clone_size: few
d_call: -
j_call: TRBJ1-4
cdr3_aa: CASSPIGRGEKLFF
cdr3_nt: TGTGCCAGCAGCCCCATTGGAAGGGGGGAAAAACTGTTTTTT

v_call: TRBV7-9
clone_size: few
d_call: -
j_call: TRBJ2-1
cdr3_aa: CASSLVGVPQFF
cdr3_nt: TGTGCCAGCAGCTTAGTAGGTGTTCCCCAGTTCTTC

v_call: TRBV3-1
clone_size: few
d_call: -
j_call: TRBJ1-4
cdr3_aa: CASSLRSGRTNEKLFF
cdr3_nt: TGTGCCAGCAGCCTCAGGTCGGGCAGGACTAATGAAAAACTGTTTTTT

v_call: TRBV5-1
clone_size: many
d_call: TRBD2
j_call: TRBJ2-1
cdr3_aa: CASGDTSGNNEQFF
cdr3_nt: TGCGCCAGCGGAGATACTAGCGGTAACAATGAGCAGTTCTTC

v_call: TRBV7-2
clone_size: few
d_call: -
j_call: TRBJ2-7
cdr3_aa: CASSQTRSHEQYF
cdr3_nt: TGTGCCAGCAGCCAAACTAGATCCCACGAGCAGTACTTC

v_call: TRBV20-1
clone_size: -
d_call: -
j_call: TRBJ2-1
cdr3_aa: CSARVTPSFGNEQFF
cdr3_nt: TGCAGTGCTAGAGTTACTCCATCGTTCGGAAATGAGCAGTTCTTC

v_call: TRBV4-1
clone_size: many
d_call: TRBD1
j_call: TRBJ2-7
cdr3_aa: CASSPGTGFYEQYF
cdr3_nt: TGCGCCAGCAGCCCCGGGACAGGGTTCTACGAGCAGTACTTC

v_call: TRBV11-2
clone_size: -
d_call: -
j_call: TRBJ1-6
cdr3_aa: CASSLGGDSLNSPLHF
cdr3_nt: TGTGCCAGCAGCTTAGGGGGTGACAGCCTAAATTCACCCCTCCACTTT